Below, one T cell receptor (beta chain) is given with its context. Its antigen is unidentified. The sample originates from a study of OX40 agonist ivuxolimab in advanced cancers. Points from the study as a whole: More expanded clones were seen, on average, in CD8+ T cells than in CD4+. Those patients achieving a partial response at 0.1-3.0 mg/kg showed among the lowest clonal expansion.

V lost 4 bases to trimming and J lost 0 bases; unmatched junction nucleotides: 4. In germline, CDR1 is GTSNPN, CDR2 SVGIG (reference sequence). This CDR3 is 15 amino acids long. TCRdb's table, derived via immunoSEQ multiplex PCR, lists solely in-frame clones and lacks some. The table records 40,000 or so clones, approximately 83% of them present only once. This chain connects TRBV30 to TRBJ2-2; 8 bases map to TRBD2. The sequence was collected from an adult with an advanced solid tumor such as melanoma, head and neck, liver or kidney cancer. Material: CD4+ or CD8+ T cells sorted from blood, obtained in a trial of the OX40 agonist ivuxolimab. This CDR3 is CAWKLRGANTGELFF. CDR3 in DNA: TGTGCCTGGAAGCTGCGGGGGGCGAACACCGGGGAGCTGTTTTTT.